A single T cell receptor beta chain is shown here with its context. These data are taken from a study of CD4 T cells in relation to SARS-CoV-2 and coronaviruses. Study-wide context: Crossreactive spike epitopes shared across donors were mapped to their HLA restriction.

Naive and memory CD4+ T cell DNA was deep-sequenced without culture. This table comes from immunoSEQ multiplex PCR, and its TCRdb copy is limited to in-frame clones, with some not included. The top ten hold roughly 3% of the sample, which has about 37,000 clones, around 85% seen once. This CDR3 is built from 15 residues. Germline V gene data show CDR1 as SGHNT and CDR2 as YYREEE (reference sequence). V was pared by 5 bases and J by 4 bases, with 19 bases between. This receptor was identified in an adult with COVID-19. The chain employs TRBV5-4 and TRBJ2-7; D tentatively reads TRBD1 or TRBD2 (5 bases each). The specimen sequenced was memory CD4+ T cells from PBMCs. CDR3 sequence reads: CASRADVLGPYEQYF. The CDR3 DNA sequence: TGTGCCAGCAGGGCTGACGTATTGGGACCTTACGAGCAGTACTTC.